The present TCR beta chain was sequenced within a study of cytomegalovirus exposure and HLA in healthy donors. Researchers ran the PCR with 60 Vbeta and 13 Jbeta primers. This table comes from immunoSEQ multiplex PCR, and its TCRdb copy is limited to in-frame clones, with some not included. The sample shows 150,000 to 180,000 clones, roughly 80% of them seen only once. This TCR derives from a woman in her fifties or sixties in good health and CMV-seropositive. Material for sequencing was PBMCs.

The CDR3 loop reads CASSQCRDREPYEQYF. CDR3 nucleotides: TGCGCCAGCAGTCAATGCCGGGACAGGGAACCCTACGAGCAGTACTTC. This chain links TRBV23-1 with TRBJ2-7; 9 bases fit TRBD1. TRBV23-1 is identified as an open reading frame with a role that is uncertain. V lost 1 base, J lost 2 bases, and 6 bases stayed unmatched. This CDR3 has 16 amino acids.